This TCR beta chain is drawn from a study of OX40 agonist ivuxolimab in advanced cancers. At the level of the study: Patients received ivuxolimab, an intravenous treatment, every 2 weeks at 0.01 to 10 mg/kg. General study findings and limits: CD4+ and CD8+ T cells in blood underwent clonal expansion by week 6 at 0.1 to 3.0 mg/kg.

The germline V gene has CDR1 SGDLS and CDR2 YYNGEE. The V and J ends lost 3 bases and 0 bases, in that order; junction bases with no gene match: 3. This CDR3 has 14 residues. Worth noting for this clone: Its target is not known.

Some clones are missing from TCRdb's copy, which holds only in-frame ones; the method was immunoSEQ multiplex PCR. The sample has 94,000 or so clones; 84% are singletons. The source material was CD4+ or CD8+ T cells sorted from blood, sampled in a trial of the OX40 agonist ivuxolimab. The chain joins TRBV9 to TRBJ2-7, with 7 bases matching TRBD2. The TCR sequence derives from an adult with an advanced solid tumor such as melanoma, head and neck, liver or kidney cancer. The CDR3 loop reads CASSATSASYEQYF. CDR3 bases: TGTGCCAGCAGCGCAACTAGCGCCTCCTACGAGCAGTACTTC.